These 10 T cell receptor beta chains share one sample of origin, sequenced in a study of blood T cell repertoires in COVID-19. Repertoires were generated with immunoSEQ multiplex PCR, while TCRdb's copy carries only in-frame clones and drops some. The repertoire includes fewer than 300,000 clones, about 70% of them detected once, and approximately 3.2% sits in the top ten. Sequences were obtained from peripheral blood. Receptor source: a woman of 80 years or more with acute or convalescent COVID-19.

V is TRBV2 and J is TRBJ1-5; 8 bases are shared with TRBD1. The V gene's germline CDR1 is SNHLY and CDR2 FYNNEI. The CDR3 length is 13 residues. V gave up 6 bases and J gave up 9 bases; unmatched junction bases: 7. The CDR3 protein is CASSGQGPGPQHF. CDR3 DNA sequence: TGTGCCAGCAGCGGACAGGGTCCAGGGCCCCAGCATTTT. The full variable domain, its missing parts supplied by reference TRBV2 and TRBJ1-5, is EPEVTQTPSHQVTQMGQEVILRCVPISNHLYFYWYRQILGQKVEFLVSFYNNEISEKSEIFDDQFSVERPDGSNFTLKIRSTKLEDSAMYFCASSGQGPGPQHFGDGTRLSIL.

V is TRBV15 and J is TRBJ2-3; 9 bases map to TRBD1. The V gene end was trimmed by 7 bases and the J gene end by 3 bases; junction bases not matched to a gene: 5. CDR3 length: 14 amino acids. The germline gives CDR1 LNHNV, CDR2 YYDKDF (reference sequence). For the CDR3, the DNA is TGTGCCACCAAGGGACAGGGTCGGACAGATACGCAGTATTTT. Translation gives CATKGQGRTDTQYF.

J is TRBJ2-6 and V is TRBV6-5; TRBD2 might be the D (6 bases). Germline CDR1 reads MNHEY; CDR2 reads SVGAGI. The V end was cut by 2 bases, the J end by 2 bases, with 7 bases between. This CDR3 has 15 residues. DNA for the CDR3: TGTGCCAGCAGTTACAGGAGGGCTGGGGCCAACGTCCTGACTTTC. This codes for CASSYRRAGANVLTF.

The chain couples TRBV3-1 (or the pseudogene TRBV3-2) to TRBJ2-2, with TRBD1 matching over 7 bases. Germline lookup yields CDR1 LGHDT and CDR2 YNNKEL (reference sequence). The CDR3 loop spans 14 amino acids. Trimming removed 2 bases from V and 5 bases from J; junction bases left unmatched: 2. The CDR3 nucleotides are TGTGCCAGCAGCCAACCAGGGGGAACCGGGGAGCTGTTTTTT. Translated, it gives CASSQPGGTGELFF.

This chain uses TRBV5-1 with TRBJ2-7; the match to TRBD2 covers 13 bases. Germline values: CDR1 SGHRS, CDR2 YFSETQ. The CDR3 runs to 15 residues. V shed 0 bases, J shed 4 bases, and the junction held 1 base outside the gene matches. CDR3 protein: CASSLGTSGSYEQYF. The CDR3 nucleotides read TGCGCCAGCAGCTTGGGGACTAGCGGGAGTTACGAGCAGTACTTC.

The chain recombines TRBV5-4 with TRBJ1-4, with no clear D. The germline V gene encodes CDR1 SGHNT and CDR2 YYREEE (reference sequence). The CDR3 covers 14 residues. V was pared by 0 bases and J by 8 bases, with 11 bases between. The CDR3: CASSLGSPGEKLFF. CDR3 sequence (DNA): TGTGCCAGCAGCTTGGGGAGCCCGGGGGAAAAACTGTTTTTT.

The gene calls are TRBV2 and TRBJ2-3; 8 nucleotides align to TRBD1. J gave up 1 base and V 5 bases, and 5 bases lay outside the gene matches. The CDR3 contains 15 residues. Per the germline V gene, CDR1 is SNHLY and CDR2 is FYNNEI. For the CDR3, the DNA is TGTGCCAGCAGTCCAGGGGGCTTAGGCACAGATACGCAGTATTTT. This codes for CASSPGGLGTDTQYF.

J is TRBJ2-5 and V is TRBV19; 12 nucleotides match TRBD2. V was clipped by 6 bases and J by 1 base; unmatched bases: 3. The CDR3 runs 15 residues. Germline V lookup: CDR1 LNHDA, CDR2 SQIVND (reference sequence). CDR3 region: CASRRTSGIQETQYF. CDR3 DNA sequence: TGTGCCAGTAGAAGGACTAGCGGGATCCAAGAGACCCAGTACTTC. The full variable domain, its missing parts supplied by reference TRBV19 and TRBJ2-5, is DGGITQSPKYLFRKEGQNVTLSCEQNLNHDAMYWYRQDPGQGLRLIYYSQIVNDFQKGDIAEGYSVSREKKESFPLTVTSAQKNPTAFYLCASRRTSGIQETQYFGPGTRLLVL.

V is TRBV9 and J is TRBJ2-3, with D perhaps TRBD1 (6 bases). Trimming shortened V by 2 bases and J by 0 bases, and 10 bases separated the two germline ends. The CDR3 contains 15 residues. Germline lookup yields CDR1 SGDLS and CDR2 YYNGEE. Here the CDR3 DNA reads TGTGCCAGCAGCGTCGGGACAACCAGCACAGATACGCAGTATTTT. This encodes CASSVGTTSTDTQYF.

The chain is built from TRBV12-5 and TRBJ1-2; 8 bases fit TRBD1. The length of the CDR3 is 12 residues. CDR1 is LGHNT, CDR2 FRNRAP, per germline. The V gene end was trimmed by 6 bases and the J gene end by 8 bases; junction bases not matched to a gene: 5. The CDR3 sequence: CASGLPGGGYTF. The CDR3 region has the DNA TGTGCTAGTGGCCTTCCAGGGGGCGGCTACACCTTC.